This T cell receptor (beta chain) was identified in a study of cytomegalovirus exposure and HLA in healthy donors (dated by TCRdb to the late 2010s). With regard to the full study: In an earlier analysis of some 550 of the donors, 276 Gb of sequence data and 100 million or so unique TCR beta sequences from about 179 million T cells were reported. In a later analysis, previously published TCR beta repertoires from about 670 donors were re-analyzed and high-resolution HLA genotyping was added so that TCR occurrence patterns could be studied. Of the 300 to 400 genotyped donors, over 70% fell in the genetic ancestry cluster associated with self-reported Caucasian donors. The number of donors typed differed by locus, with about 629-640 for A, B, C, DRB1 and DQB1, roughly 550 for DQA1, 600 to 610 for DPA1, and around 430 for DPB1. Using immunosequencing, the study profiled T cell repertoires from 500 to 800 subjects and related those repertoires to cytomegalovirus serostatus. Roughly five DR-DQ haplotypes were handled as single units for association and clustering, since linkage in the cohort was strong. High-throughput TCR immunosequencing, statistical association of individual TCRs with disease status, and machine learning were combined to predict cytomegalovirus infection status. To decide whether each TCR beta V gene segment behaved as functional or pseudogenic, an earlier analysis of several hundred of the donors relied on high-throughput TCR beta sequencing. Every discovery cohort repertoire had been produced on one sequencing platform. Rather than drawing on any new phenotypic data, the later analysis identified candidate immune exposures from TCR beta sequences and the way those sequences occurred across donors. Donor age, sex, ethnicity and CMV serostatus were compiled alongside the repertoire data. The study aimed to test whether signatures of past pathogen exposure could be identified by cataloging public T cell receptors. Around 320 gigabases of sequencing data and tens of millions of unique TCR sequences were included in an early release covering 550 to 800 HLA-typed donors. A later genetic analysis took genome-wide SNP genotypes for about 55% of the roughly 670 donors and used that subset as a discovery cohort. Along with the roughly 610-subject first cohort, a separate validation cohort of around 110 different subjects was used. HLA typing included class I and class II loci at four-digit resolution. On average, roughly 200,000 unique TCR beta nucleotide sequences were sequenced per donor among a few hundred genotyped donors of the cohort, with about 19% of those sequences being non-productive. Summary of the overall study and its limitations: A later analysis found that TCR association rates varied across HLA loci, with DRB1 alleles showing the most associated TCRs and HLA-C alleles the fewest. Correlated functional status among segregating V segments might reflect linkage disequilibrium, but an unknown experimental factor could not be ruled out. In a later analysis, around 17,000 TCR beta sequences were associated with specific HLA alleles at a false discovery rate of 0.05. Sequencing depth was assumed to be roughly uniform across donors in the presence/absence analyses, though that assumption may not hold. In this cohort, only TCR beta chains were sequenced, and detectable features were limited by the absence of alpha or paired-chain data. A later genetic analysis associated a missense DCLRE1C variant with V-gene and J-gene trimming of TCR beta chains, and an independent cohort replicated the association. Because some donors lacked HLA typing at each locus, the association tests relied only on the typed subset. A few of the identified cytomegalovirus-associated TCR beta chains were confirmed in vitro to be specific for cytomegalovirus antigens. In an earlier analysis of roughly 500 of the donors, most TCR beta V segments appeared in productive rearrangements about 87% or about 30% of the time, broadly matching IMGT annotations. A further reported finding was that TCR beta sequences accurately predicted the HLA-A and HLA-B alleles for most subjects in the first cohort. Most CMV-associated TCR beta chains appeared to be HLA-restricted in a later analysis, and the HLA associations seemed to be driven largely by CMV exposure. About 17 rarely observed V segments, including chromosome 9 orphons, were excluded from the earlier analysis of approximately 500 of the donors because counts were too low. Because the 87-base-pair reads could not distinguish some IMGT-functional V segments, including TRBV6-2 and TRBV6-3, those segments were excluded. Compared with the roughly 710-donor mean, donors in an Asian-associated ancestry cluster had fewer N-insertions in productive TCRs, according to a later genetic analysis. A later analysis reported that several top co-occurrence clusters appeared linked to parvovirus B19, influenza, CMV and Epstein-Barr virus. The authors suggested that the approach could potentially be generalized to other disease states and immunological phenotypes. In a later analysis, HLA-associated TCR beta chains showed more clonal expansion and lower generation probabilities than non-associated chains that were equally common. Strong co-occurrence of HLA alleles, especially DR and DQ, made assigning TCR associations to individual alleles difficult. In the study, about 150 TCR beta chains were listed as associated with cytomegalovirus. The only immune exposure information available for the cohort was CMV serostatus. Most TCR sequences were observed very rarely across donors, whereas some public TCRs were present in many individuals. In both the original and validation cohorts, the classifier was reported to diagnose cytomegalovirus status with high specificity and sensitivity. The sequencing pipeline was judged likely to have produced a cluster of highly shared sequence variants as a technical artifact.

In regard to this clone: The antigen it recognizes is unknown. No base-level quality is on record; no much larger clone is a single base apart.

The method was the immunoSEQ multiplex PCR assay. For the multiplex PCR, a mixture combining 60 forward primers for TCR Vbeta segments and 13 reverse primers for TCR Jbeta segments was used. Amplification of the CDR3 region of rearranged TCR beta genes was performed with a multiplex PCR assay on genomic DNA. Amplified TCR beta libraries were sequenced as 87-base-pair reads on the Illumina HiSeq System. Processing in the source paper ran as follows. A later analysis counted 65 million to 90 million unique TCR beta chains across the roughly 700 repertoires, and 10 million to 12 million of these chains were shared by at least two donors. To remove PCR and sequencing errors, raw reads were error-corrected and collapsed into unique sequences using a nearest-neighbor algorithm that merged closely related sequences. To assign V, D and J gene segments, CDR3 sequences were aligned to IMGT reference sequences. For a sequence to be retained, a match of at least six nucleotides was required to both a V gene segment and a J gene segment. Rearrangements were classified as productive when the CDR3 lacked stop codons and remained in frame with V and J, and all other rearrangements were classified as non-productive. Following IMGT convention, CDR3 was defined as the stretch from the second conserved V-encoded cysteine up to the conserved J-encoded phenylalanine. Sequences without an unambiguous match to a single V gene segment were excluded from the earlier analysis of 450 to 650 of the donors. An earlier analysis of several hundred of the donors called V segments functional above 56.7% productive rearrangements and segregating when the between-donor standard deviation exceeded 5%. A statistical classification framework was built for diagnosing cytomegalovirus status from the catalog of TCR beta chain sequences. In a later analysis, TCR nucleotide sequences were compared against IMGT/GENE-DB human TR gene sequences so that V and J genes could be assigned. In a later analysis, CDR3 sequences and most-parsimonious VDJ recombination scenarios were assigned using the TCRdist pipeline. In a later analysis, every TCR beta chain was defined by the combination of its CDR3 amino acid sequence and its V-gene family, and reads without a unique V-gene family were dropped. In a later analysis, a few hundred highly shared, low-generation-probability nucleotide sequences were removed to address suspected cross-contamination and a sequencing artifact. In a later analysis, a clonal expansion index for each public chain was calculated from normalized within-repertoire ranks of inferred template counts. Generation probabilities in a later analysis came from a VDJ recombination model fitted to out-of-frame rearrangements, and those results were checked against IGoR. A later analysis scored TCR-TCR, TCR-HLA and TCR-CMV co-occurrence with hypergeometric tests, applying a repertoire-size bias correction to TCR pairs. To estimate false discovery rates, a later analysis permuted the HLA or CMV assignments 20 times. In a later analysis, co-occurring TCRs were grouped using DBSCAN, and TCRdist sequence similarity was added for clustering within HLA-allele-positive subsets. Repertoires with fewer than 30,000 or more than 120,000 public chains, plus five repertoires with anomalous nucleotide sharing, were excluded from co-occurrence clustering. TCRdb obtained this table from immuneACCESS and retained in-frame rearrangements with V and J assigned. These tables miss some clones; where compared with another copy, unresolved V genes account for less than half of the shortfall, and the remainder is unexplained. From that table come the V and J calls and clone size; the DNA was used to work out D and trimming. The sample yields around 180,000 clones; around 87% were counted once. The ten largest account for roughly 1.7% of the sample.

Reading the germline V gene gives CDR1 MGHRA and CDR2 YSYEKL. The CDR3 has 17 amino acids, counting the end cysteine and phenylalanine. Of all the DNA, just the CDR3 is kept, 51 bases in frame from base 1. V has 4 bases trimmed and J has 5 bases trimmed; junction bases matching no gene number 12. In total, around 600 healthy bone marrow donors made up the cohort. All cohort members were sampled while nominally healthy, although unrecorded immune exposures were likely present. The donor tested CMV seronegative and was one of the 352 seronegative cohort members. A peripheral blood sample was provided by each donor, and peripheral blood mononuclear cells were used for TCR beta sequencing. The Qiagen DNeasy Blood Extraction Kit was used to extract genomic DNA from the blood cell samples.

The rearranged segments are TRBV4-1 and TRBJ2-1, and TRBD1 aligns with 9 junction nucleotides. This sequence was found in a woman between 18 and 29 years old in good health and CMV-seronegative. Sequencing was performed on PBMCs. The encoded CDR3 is CASSLGEGQGKDNEQFF. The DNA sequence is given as TGCGCCAGCAGCCTAGGGGAAGGACAGGGGAAAGACAATGAGCAGTTCTTC.